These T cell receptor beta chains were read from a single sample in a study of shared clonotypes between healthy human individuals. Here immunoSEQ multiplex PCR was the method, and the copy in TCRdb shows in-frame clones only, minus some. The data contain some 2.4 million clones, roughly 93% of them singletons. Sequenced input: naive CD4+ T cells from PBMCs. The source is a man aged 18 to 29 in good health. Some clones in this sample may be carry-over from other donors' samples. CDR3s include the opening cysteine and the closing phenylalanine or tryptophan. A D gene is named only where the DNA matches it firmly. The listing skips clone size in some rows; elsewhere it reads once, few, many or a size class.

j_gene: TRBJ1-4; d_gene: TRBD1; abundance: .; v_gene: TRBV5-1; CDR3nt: TGCGCCAGCAGCTTGGGGGGACAGAATGAAAAACTGTTTTTT; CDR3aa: CASSLGGQNEKLFF
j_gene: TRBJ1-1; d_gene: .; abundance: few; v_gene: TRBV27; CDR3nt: TGTGCCAGCAGGACGGGACCGCTGAACACTGAAGCTTTCTTT; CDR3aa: CASRTGPLNTEAFF
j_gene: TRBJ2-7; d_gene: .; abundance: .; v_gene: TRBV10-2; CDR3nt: TGCGCCAGCAGTGAGTGGGACGGGACCTACGAGCAGTACTTC; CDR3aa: CASSEWDGTYEQYF
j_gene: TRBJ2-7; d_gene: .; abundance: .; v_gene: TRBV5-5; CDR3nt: TGTGCCAGCAGCTTGTTGGCCGACCGACGCTCCTACGAGCAGTACTTC; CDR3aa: CASSLLADRRSYEQYF
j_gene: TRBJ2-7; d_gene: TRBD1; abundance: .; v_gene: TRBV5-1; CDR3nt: TGCGCCAGCAGCTTGGTGTTGGGACAGGGGGACGAGCAGTACTTC; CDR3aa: CASSLVLGQGDEQYF
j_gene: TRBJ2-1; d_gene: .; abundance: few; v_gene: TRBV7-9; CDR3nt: TGTGCCAGCAGCTTTAGATCCTACAATGAGCAGTTCTTC; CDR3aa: CASSFRSYNEQFF
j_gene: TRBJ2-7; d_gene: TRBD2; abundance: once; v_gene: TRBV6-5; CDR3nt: TGTGCCAGCCGGGGGGTTGCAGGCCCTTCCGGAAAGCAGTACTTC; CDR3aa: CASRGVAGPSGKQYF
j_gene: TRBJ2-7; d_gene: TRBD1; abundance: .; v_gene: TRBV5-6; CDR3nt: TGTGCCAGCAGAAGAAGAGAGGACAGGTCCTACGAGCAGTACTTC; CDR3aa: CASRRREDRSYEQYF
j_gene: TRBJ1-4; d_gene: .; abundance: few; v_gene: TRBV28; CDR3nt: TGTGCCAGCAGTTTATCCGGCCAGGGAAAAGAAAAACTGTTTTTT; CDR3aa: CASSLSGQGKEKLFF
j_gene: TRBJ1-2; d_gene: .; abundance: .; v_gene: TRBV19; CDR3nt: TGTGCCAGTCAGACACCGAACTATGGCTACACCTTC; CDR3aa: CASQTPNYGYTF
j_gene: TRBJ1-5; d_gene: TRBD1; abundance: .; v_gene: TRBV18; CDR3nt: TGTGCCAGCTCACTAACAGGGGGGGACCAGCCCCAGCATTTT; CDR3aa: CASSLTGGDQPQHF
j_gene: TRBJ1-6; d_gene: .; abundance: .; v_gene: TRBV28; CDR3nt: TGTGCCAGCATCACCGGGGGAAATTCACCCCTCCACTTT; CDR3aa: CASITGGNSPLHF